The next 6 T cell receptor beta chains were all read from a single sample in a study of T cell repertoires in cytomegalovirus infection. TCRdb itself ran the reads through MiXCR, one entry per CDR3 protein. The sample has fewer than 400,000 distinct CDR3 sequences, roughly 20% seen once. The sequenced sample consisted of PBMCs. These receptor sequences come from a human donor in good health (CMV status not recorded). Some clones in this sample may be carry-over from other donors' samples.

In its sample, this clonotype was seen a few times. The rearrangement uses TRBV7-2 and TRBJ1-4; unclear D gene. Germline V gene data show CDR1 as SGHTA and CDR2 as FQGNSA. This CDR3 spans 18 amino acids. Trimming took off 5 bases at V and 0 bases at J, with 19 bases between the two ends. For the CDR3, the DNA is TGTGCCAGCAGCCCCCGTACGGGATGGGGAGCAACTAATGAAAAACTGTTTTTT. This gives the protein CASSPRTGWGATNEKLFF.

The chain joins TRBV19 to TRBJ1-5, with 8 bases matching TRBD1. Germline values: CDR1 LNHDA, CDR2 SQIVND (reference sequence). V gave up 7 bases and J gave up 0 bases; unmatched junction bases: 5. CDR3 length: 15 amino acids. The CDR3 coding sequence is TGTGCCAGTACTACGACAGGGGTTAGCAATCAGCCCCAGCATTTT. Residues: CASTTTGVSNQPQHF.

This clonotype occurred many times. This rearrangement joins TRBV11-2 to TRBJ2-2; tentative D call: TRBD2 (5 bases). Germline V gene sequence: CDR1 SGHAT, CDR2 FQNNGV. The CDR3 spans 13 residues. Trimming removed 6 bases at V and 14 bases at J, with 19 bases between. DNA of the CDR3: TGTGCCAGCAGTACCCTGGGAGTACCCTACCTGTTTTTT. Its protein product is CASSTLGVPYLFF.

This clonotype was observed at least ten times. The chain uses TRBV12-3 or TRBV12-4 and TRBJ2-1; no definite D call. The germline V and J ends were trimmed by 4 bases and 9 bases, with 7 bases remaining between them. The CDR3 sequence is 11 residues long. The CDR3 nucleotides read TGTGCCAGCAGTTCCGTGGTTGAGCAGTTCTTC. It codes for CASSSVVEQFF.

At least ten counts were recorded for this clonotype. The chain links TRBV7-9 to TRBJ2-7; a weak D match, TRBD1 (7 bases). V was trimmed by 3 bases and J by 4 bases, leaving 13 bases between them. The germline V gene encodes CDR1 SEHNR and CDR2 FQNEAQ (reference sequence). The CDR3 consists of 14 residues. CDR3 coding DNA: TGTGCCAGCAGCTTCGACAGGGACTTTTACGAGCAGTACTTC. Its translation: CASSFDRDFYEQYF. The full variable domain, its missing parts supplied by reference TRBV7-9 and TRBJ2-7, is DTGVSQNPRHKITKRGQNVTFRCDPISEHNRLYWYRQTLGQGPEFLTYFQNEAQLEKSRLLSDRFSAERPKGSFSTLEIQRTEQGDSAMYLCASSFDRDFYEQYFGPGTRLTVT.

The chain combines TRBV6-5 with TRBJ2-1; no reliable D call. V was shortened by 6 bases and J by 0 bases, with 15 bases between the two germline ends. CDR1 is MNHEY, CDR2 SVGAGI, per germline. There are 16 residues in the CDR3. CDR3 sequence reads: CASSADSISSYNEQFF. CDR3 nucleotide sequence: TGTGCCAGCAGCGCTGACTCAATCAGCTCCTACAATGAGCAGTTCTTC.